The entry below describes one TCR beta chain. CDR3 length: 15 amino acids. V was shortened by 2 bases and J by 1 base, with 9 bases between the two germline ends. CDR1 is SGHTA and CDR2 is FQGNSA in the germline V gene. The data derive from a study of blood T cell repertoires in COVID-19. Method: immunoSEQ multiplex PCR; TCRdb's copy keeps in-frame clones and lacks some. The repertoire holds over 250,000 clones, with approximately 90% as singletons. J is TRBJ1-5 and V is TRBV7-2; D unresolved. The source material was PBMCs or T cells enriched from blood (not recorded which). The origin of this receptor is a young woman who had recovered from COVID-19. The CDR3 protein is CASSLTRNSNQPQHF. The CDR3, as DNA: TGTGCCAGCAGCTTAACCAGGAACAGCAATCAGCCCCAGCATTTT.